The present T cell receptor (beta chain) was sequenced within a study of shared clonotypes between healthy human individuals. On the study more broadly: Donors had three CD4 naive, three CD4 memory, two CD8 naive and one CD8 memory plate apiece.

The method was immunoSEQ multiplex PCR; TCRdb's version includes in-frame clones alone and lacks a portion of them. The sample has fewer than 850,000 clones; about nine tenths are singletons. Trimming stripped 3 bases from V and 0 bases from J, with 10 bases between. Germline V CDR1 and CDR2: MDHEN, SYDVKM. This CDR3 has 15 amino acids. The sequence was obtained from a young man in good health. Some clones in this sample may be carry-over from other donors' samples. The chain links TRBV28 to TRBJ2-3, with a tentative D call TRBD2 (5 bases). Sample: memory CD8+ T cells from PBMCs. Sample subset: CD45RO+ cells pooled with CCR7-negative TemRA cells. The CDR3 sequence: CASSFFRGSTDTQYF. The CDR3 bases are TGTGCCAGCAGTTTTTTTCGGGGAAGCACAGATACGCAGTATTTT. The full variable domain, in which reference TRBV28 and TRBJ2-3 provide the parts outside the CDR3, is DVKVTQSSRYLVKRTGEKVFLECVQDMDHENMFWYRQDPGLGLRLIYFSYDVKMKEKGDIPEGYSVSREKKERFSLILESASTNQTSMYLCASSFFRGSTDTQYFGPGTRLTVL.